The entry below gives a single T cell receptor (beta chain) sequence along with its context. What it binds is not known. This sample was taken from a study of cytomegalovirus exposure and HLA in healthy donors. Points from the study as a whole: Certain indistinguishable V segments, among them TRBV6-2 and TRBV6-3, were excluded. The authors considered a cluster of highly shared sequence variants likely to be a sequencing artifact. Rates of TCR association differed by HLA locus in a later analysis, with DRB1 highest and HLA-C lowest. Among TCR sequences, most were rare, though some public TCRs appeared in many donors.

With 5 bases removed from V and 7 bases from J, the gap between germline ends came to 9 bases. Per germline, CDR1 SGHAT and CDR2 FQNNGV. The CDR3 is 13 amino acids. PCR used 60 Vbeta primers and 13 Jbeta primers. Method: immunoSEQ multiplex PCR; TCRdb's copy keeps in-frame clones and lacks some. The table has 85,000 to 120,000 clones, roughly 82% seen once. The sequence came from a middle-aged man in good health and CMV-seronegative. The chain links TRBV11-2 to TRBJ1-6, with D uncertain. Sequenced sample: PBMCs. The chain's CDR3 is CASSGRPNSPLHF. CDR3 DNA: TGTGCCAGCAGCGGCAGGCCGAATTCACCCCTCCACTTT.